A single sample is the source of the 32 T cell receptor beta chains below, sequenced in a study of shared clonotypes between healthy human individuals. The repertoire was sequenced with immunoSEQ multiplex PCR; TCRdb's copy has only in-frame clones and lacks some. The data hold fewer than 2.5 million clones, with 80% to 95% observed a single time. Material: naive CD4+ T cells from PBMCs. The sample's subset: CD45RA+ positively selected. These receptors came from a man between 18 and 35 years old in good health. Some clones in this sample may be carry-over from other donors' samples.

The rearrangement joins TRBV5-1 to TRBJ1-1, with 9 nucleotides matching TRBD1. V shed 7 bases and J 7 bases; nucleotides not matched to a gene: 8. CDR1 and CDR2 (germline): SGHRS, YFSETQ. This CDR3 spans 13 amino acids. The DNA for the CDR3 is TGCGCCAGCTCGGGACAGGGCGAAGGTGAAGCTTTCTTT. Its protein product is CASSGQGEGEAFF. Full variable domain (rest looked up from reference TRBV5-1 and TRBJ1-1): KAGVTQTPRYLIKTRGQQVTLSCSPISGHRSVSWYQQTPGQGLQFLFEYFSETQRNKGNFPGRFSGRQFSNSRSEMNVSTLELGDSALYLCASSGQGEGEAFFGQGTRLTVV.

The genes are TRBV29-1 and TRBJ2-3; 8 nucleotides agree with TRBD2. Germline V gene lookup returns CDR1 SQVTM and CDR2 ANQGSEA. The ends lost 6 bases at V and 0 bases at J; junction bases unmatched: 8. The CDR3 is made up of 15 amino acids. Here the CDR3 DNA reads TGCAGCGTAGCTAGCGGGTACACTAGCACAGATACGCAGTATTTT. As protein: CSVASGYTSTDTQYF.

This chain links TRBV6-5 with TRBJ2-7; 9 bases are a match to TRBD2. The V gene end was trimmed by 5 bases and the J gene end by 9 bases; junction bases not matched to a gene: 14. The CDR3 spans 15 residues. Germline-derived CDR1 and CDR2 are MNHEY and SVGAGI. The CDR3 reads CASSNDFSGGPGQYF. CDR3 DNA sequence: TGTGCCAGCAGTAACGACTTTAGCGGGGGTCCAGGGCAGTACTTC.

The gene calls are TRBV5-1 and TRBJ2-7; 9 bases are a match to TRBD2. The CDR3 sequence is 17 residues long. The trim removed 4 bases at V and 0 bases at J, leaving 11 bases unmatched. Germline V gene lookup returns CDR1 SGHRS and CDR2 YFSETQ. CDR3 DNA sequence: TGCGCCAGCAGCCCAGGCGCTAGCGGGGAATACTCCTACGAGCAGTACTTC. This codes for CASSPGASGEYSYEQYF.

V is TRBV28 and J is TRBJ2-7; D is perhaps TRBD1 (6 bases). The V and J ends lost 7 bases and 4 bases respectively, with 20 bases between them. CDR1 is MDHEN, CDR2 SYDVKM, per germline. This CDR3 contains 15 residues. The CDR3 DNA is TGTGCCAGCACCTCATTTGGGCAGGGGTATTACGAGCAGTACTTC. Protein product: CASTSFGQGYYEQYF.

The chain couples TRBV29-1 to TRBJ2-3, with 7 positions matching TRBD1. CDR1 and CDR2 (germline): SQVTM, ANQGSEA. The CDR3 is 13 residues long. CDR3 nucleotide sequence: TGCAGTTGGGGGACAGTCACGGAAGATACGCAGTATTTT. It specifies CSWGTVTEDTQYF.

The genes are TRBV4-3 and TRBJ1-1; the match to TRBD1 covers 9 bases. The J segment lost 10 bases and the V segment lost 4 bases, leaving 10 bases of the junction unmatched. Germline V gene lookup returns CDR1 LGHNA and CDR2 YSLEER. This CDR3 is built from 14 residues. The CDR3 DNA sequence: TGCGCCAGCAGCCGGGTCCCGGGACAGGGTCTAGCTTTCTTT. As protein: CASSRVPGQGLAFF.

The V gene is TRBV28, the J gene TRBJ1-6, with D tentatively TRBD1 (6 bases). The CDR3 extends over 16 amino acids. Trimming removed 6 bases at V and 6 bases at J, with 18 bases between. Germline CDR1 MDHEN, CDR2 SYDVKM. The DNA of the CDR3 is TGTGCCAGCAGCCGACGACAGGCCTCCCCTAATTCACCCCTCCACTTT. This sequence encodes CASSRRQASPNSPLHF. The whole variable domain, filled in from reference TRBV28 and TRBJ1-6, reads DVKVTQSSRYLVKRTGEKVFLECVQDMDHENMFWYRQDPGLGLRLIYFSYDVKMKEKGDIPEGYSVSREKKERFSLILESASTNQTSMYLCASSRRQASPNSPLHFGNGTRLTVT.

The chain employs TRBV11-2 and TRBJ2-2; perhaps TRBD1 as D (6 bases). Per germline, CDR1 SGHAT and CDR2 FQNNGV. V was pared by 0 bases and J by 5 bases, with 16 bases between. The CDR3 runs 17 residues. The CDR3 sequence is CASSLDLVRGTTGELFF. In DNA, the CDR3 is TGTGCCAGCAGCTTAGATCTGGTTAGGGGGACGACCGGGGAGCTGTTTTTT.

The gene calls are TRBV30 and TRBJ2-7, with 9 bases lining up with TRBD1. Germline trimming cut 4 bases from V and 6 bases from J; bases unmatched to any gene: 4. The CDR3 sequence is 12 residues long. CDR1 is GTSNPN and CDR2 is SVGIG in the germline V gene (reference sequence). Here the CDR3 DNA reads TGTGCCTGGATGGGACAGGGTTCCGAGCAGTACTTC. This codes for CAWMGQGSEQYF.

J is TRBJ1-1 and V is TRBV5-1; TRBD1 agrees at 7 bases. Germline CDR1 is SGHRS and CDR2 is YFSETQ. CDR3 length equals 16 residues. J was trimmed by 2 bases and V by 6 bases; bases with no gene match: 13. The CDR3: CASTPQTGTANTEAFF. The CDR3 coding sequence is TGCGCCAGCACCCCACAGACCGGGACAGCCAACACTGAAGCTTTCTTT. Full variable domain (missing parts from reference TRBV5-1 and TRBJ1-1): KAGVTQTPRYLIKTRGQQVTLSCSPISGHRSVSWYQQTPGQGLQFLFEYFSETQRNKGNFPGRFSGRQFSNSRSEMNVSTLELGDSALYLCASTPQTGTANTEAFFGQGTRLTVV.

The rearrangement uses TRBV28 and TRBJ2-7; D unresolved. V was shortened by 5 bases and J by 7 bases, with 15 bases between the two germline ends. The CDR3 spans 13 residues. The germline V gene has CDR1 MDHEN and CDR2 SYDVKM. The CDR3 DNA reads TGTGCCAGCAGTATGACATATACTGGGGAGCAGTACTTC. It translates to CASSMTYTGEQYF.

This chain connects TRBV5-4 to TRBJ1-2; TRBD1 is a possible D gene (6 bases). CDR3 length: 14 amino acids. The V end was cut by 2 bases, the J end by 4 bases, with 12 bases between. The germline V gene encodes CDR1 SGHNT and CDR2 YYREEE (reference sequence). The CDR3 DNA follows: TGTGCCAGCAGCTTAGGGGGGGTAGGCTATGGCTACACCTTC. Its translation is CASSLGGVGYGYTF.

The chain recombines TRBV9 with TRBJ2-3; 12 positions agree with TRBD2. There are 16 residues in the CDR3. CDR1 is SGDLS, CDR2 YYNGEE, per germline. J lost 4 bases, V lost 5 bases, and 8 bases had no gene match. The CDR3 reads CASSSWGLAGPDTQYF. In DNA, the CDR3 is TGTGCCAGCAGTTCCTGGGGACTAGCGGGCCCAGATACGCAGTATTTT.

This clone appeared a few times. The genes are TRBV2 and TRBJ1-3; D remains ambiguous. CDR1 and CDR2 (germline): SNHLY, FYNNEI. Trimming stripped 9 bases from V and 0 bases from J, with 12 bases between. This CDR3 has 14 amino acids. CDR3 coding DNA: TGTGCCAGTACCCGGCTCGCCTCTGGAAACACCATATATTTT. Translating it yields CASTRLASGNTIYF. The full variable domain, in which reference TRBV2 and TRBJ1-3 provide the parts outside the CDR3, is EPEVTQTPSHQVTQMGQEVILRCVPISNHLYFYWYRQILGQKVEFLVSFYNNEISEKSEIFDDQFSVERPDGSNFTLKIRSTKLEDSAMYFCASTRLASGNTIYFGEGSWLTVV.

The V call is TRBV29-1, the J call TRBJ2-1, with D perhaps assigned TRBD1 or TRBD2 (5 bases each). The CDR3 is made up of 16 amino acids. V gave up 1 base and J gave up 0 bases, with 13 bases separating them. Germline V lookup: CDR1 SQVTM, CDR2 ANQGSEA. CDR3 region: CSVEGGKASSYNEQFF. In nucleotides, the CDR3 is TGCAGCGTTGAAGGGGGGAAAGCAAGCTCCTACAATGAGCAGTTCTTC.

The V and J genes are TRBV6-6 and TRBJ2-6; D is ambiguous. The germline V gene has CDR1 MNHNY and CDR2 SVGAGI (reference sequence). This CDR3 has 14 residues. V shed 7 bases and J shed 0 bases, with 7 bases lying between them. CDR3 sequence: CASTVSSGANVLTF. The CDR3 nucleotides are TGTGCCAGCACCGTGTCCTCTGGGGCCAACGTCCTGACTTTC.

The chain couples TRBV5-8 to TRBJ2-7; the D gene is possibly TRBD2 (6 bases). This CDR3 is built from 16 residues. Germline V gene lookup returns CDR1 SGHTS and CDR2 YDEGEE. The germline V and J ends were trimmed by 4 bases and 0 bases, with 17 bases remaining between them. The CDR3 spells CASSAGTLTASYEQYF. DNA of the CDR3: TGTGCCAGCAGCGCCGGGACTCTCACCGCCTCCTACGAGCAGTACTTC. The full variable domain, its missing parts supplied by reference TRBV5-8 and TRBJ2-7, is EAGVTQSPTHLIKTRGQQATLRCSPISGHTSVYWYQQALGLGLQFLLWYDEGEERNRGNFPPRFSGRQFPNYSSELNVNALELEDSALYLCASSAGTLTASYEQYFGPGTRLTVT.

This clone was counted a single time. J is TRBJ1-5 and V is TRBV7-8; 7 positions match TRBD1. Germline values: CDR1 SGHVS, CDR2 FQNEAQ. The CDR3 is made up of 13 amino acids. The V gene end was trimmed by 5 bases and the J gene end by 5 bases; junction bases not matched to a gene: 3. In DNA, the CDR3 is TGTGCCAGCAGCACAGGGGTAGATCAGCCCCAGCATTTT. Translating it yields CASSTGVDQPQHF. Full variable domain (rest looked up from reference TRBV7-8 and TRBJ1-5): GAGVSQSPRYKVAKRGQDVALRCDPISGHVSLFWYQQALGQGPEFLTYFQNEAQLDKSGLPSDRFFAERPEGSVSTLKIQRTQQEDSAVYLCASSTGVDQPQHFGDGTRLSIL.

The rearrangement links TRBV28 to TRBJ2-5; D is possibly TRBD2 (6 bases). Germline-derived CDR1 and CDR2 are MDHEN and SYDVKM. Trimming stripped 6 bases from V and 5 bases from J, with 16 bases between. This CDR3 has 14 residues. The CDR3 region is CASSPAGLGETQYF. In nucleotides, the CDR3 is TGTGCCAGCAGCCCTGCGGGGTTGGGGGAGACCCAGTACTTC.

The chain employs TRBV21-1 and TRBJ2-1. TRBV21-1 is annotated as a pseudogene. The CDR3 extends over 14 amino acids. The CDR3 coding sequence is TGTGCCAGCAGCAAAGGAAGTCGGCTCGGTGAGCAGTTCTTC. Protein sequence: CASSKGSRLGEQFF.

The chain combines TRBV25-1 with TRBJ2-4, with no clear D. V was cut by 5 bases and J by 10 bases, with 9 bases left in between. The CDR3 sequence is 11 residues long. Germline V gene lookup returns CDR1 MGHDK and CDR2 SYGVNS. CDR3 DNA: TGTGCCAGCAGTCAAAAAGAGATTCAGTACTTC. The encoded protein is CASSQKEIQYF.

Note on this clone: This specimen includes other DNA sequences encoding the same CDR3. The V gene is TRBV19, the J gene TRBJ2-1, with 14 positions matching TRBD2. Trimming at V came to 9 bases and at J to 4 bases, leaving 2 bases not matched to a gene. Germline V CDR1 and CDR2: LNHDA, SQIVND (reference sequence). The CDR3 runs to 14 residues. Written as DNA, the CDR3 is TGTGCCAGCCGGACTAGCGGGAGGTACAATGAGCAGTTCTTC. It codes for CASRTSGRYNEQFF. Supplemented by reference TRBV19 and TRBJ2-1, the full variable domain reads DGGITQSPKYLFRKEGQNVTLSCEQNLNHDAMYWYRQDPGQGLRLIYYSQIVNDFQKGDIAEGYSVSREKKESFPLTVTSAQKNPTAFYLCASRTSGRYNEQFFGPGTRLTVL.

V gene TRBV28 combines with J gene TRBJ2-7; the D is unclear. The CDR3 has 16 residues. V was pared by 2 bases and J by 0 bases, with 14 bases between. The germline V gene encodes CDR1 MDHEN and CDR2 SYDVKM. The CDR3 sequence: CASSLLVGPISYEQYF. The CDR3 DNA is TGTGCCAGCAGTTTACTCGTCGGGCCGATCTCCTACGAGCAGTACTTC.

The chain carries TRBV6-1 and TRBJ2-5; 13 bases fit TRBD2. In germline, CDR1 is MNHNS, CDR2 SASEGT. CDR3 length equals 16 residues. The ends lost 2 bases at V and 4 bases at J; junction bases unmatched: 4. The CDR3 region is CASSEIGTSGTETQYF. The DNA for the CDR3 is TGTGCCAGCAGTGAAATTGGGACTAGCGGGACAGAGACCCAGTACTTC.

The CDR3 region is CASSLSPPDRSSYEQYF. CDR3 bases: TGCGCCAGCAGCTTGTCCCCCCCGGACAGGAGCTCCTACGAGCAGTACTTC. The chain joins TRBV5-1 to TRBJ2-7; the match to TRBD1 covers 7 bases. The CDR3 contains 17 residues. Germline V gene data show CDR1 as SGHRS and CDR2 as YFSETQ. Losses at the gene ends were 1 base for V and 0 bases for J; bases not matched to a gene: 10.

This chain uses TRBV5-1 with TRBJ2-1; TRBD2 aligns across 7 bases. This CDR3 spans 17 amino acids. CDR1 and CDR2 (germline): SGHRS, YFSETQ. The V gene end was trimmed by 3 bases and the J gene end by 0 bases; junction bases not matched to a gene: 9. CDR3 in DNA: TGCGCCAGCAGCTCCCGGGGAGGGGTCAGCTCCTACAATGAGCAGTTCTTC. This sequence encodes CASSSRGGVSSYNEQFF.

This clone is a singleton in its sample. The chain joins TRBV5-4 to TRBJ2-1; D might be TRBD1 (5 bases). V lost 2 bases and J lost 6, with 15 bases in between. The CDR3 is made up of 15 amino acids. Per the germline V gene, CDR1 is SGHNT and CDR2 is YYREEE (reference sequence). CDR3 sequence (DNA): TGTGCCAGCAGCTTCCCGCAGGGTCAGGCCAATGAGCAGTTCTTC. It translates to CASSFPQGQANEQFF.

This sequence joins TRBV14 and TRBJ1-3; no reliable D call. CDR1 SGHDN and CDR2 FVKESK come from the germline V gene. The CDR3 runs to 17 residues. V lost 1 base and J 0 bases, leaving 13 bases between the germline ends. CDR3 in DNA: TGTGCCAGCAGCCAAGGCTTGCGTCTGAGCTCTGGAAACACCATATATTTT. This sequence encodes CASSQGLRLSSGNTIYF.

Regarding this clone: The same CDR3 can be traced to other DNA sequences in this sample. The chain links TRBV5-1 to TRBJ1-3; D gene ambiguous. CDR3 size: 15 residues. Germline CDR1 is SGHRS and CDR2 is YFSETQ. The germline V and J ends were trimmed by 2 bases and 0 bases, with 9 bases remaining between them. The CDR3 sequence: CASSLLGSSGNTIYF. CDR3 in DNA: TGCGCCAGCAGCTTACTTGGTAGCTCTGGAAACACCATATATTTT.

V gene TRBV4-1 combines with J gene TRBJ2-5; 7 bases align to TRBD1. V gave up 4 bases and J gave up 5 bases; unmatched junction bases: 4. This CDR3 region has 13 residues. Germline V gene data show CDR1 as MGHRA and CDR2 as YSYEKL. The CDR3 nucleotides read TGCGCCAGCAGCCGAGGACAGGAGGAGACCCAGTACTTC. Its protein is CASSRGQEETQYF.

As DNA, the CDR3 is TGTGCCAGCAGCTCCTCTCACTTAGCGGGAGGCCACGAGCAGTACTTC. Amino acid sequence: CASSSSHLAGGHEQYF. V gene TRBV7-3 combines with J gene TRBJ2-7; 10 bases are a match to TRBD2. Germline V CDR1 and CDR2: SGHTA, FQGTGA. The CDR3 covers 16 residues. V dropped 4 bases and J dropped 5; count of bases not matched to a gene: 11.